This T cell receptor (beta chain) was captured by sequencing in a study of T cells in Graves' hyperthyroidism and ophthalmopathy. Researchers amplified the TCR beta CDR3 regions from RNA transcripts. TCR CDR3 regions were first amplified by RT-PCR with HTBI primers. MiXCR was run by TCRdb on the multiplex PCR reads, yielding one entry per CDR3 protein. The table records roughly 500,000 distinct CDR3 sequences, 46% of them present only once. Overall study findings and caveats: Blood also showed most of the thyroid clonotypes that were expanded above 0.001. Ophthalmopathy was told apart from stable hyperthyroidism by a 13 V-J model.

Patients showing uncontrolled infection, other autoimmune disease, pregnancy or lactation were ineligible. The study based diagnoses on clinical symptoms, serum thyroxine and TRAb, thyroid ultrasound and orbital computed tomography. From germline, CDR1 is MNHNS and CDR2 SASEGT. The length of the CDR3 is 13 residues. A note on this clonotype: Its antigen is unidentified. One end of the junction varies from germline; a read error may be responsible.

The TCR comes from an adult woman with Graves' disease, either hyperthyroidism or ophthalmopathy (not recorded which). Input material: peripheral blood or thyroid tissue (not recorded which). The chain employs TRBV6-1 and TRBJ2-2; D call uncertain. This CDR3 is CATSDHYTGELFF. CDR3 DNA: TGTGCCACCAGTGATCACTACACCGGGGAGCTGTTTTTT.